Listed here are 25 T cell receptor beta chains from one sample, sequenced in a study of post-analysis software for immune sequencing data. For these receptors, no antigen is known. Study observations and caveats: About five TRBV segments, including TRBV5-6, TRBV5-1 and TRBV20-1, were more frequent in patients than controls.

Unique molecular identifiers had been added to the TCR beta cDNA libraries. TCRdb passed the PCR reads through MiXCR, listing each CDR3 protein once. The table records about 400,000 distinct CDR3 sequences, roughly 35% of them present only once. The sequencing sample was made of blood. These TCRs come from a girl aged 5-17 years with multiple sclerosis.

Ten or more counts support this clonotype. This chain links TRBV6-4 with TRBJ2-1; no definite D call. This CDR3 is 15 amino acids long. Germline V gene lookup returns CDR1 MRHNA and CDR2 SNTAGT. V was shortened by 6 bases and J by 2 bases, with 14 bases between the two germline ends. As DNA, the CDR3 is TGTGCCAGCAGCTTGGACCCATCCACCTACAATGAGCAGTTCTTC. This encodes CASSLDPSTYNEQFF.

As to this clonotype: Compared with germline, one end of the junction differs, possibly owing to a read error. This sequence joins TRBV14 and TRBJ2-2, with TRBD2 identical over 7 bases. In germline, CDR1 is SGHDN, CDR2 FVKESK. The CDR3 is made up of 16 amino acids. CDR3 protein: CASSRGDRGHTGELFF. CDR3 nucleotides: TGTGCTAGCAGCCGGGGGGACCGGGGCCACACCGGGGAGCTGTTTTTT.

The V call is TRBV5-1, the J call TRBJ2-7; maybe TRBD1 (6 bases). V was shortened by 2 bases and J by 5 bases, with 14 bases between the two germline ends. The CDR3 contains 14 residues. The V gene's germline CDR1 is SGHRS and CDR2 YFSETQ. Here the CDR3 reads CASSLIQGRDEQYF. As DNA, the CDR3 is TGCGCCAGCAGCTTAATACAGGGACGGGACGAGCAGTACTTC. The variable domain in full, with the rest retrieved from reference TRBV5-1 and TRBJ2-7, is KAGVTQTPRYLIKTRGQQVTLSCSPISGHRSVSWYQQTPGQGLQFLFEYFSETQRNKGNFPGRFSGRQFSNSRSEMNVSTLELGDSALYLCASSLIQGRDEQYFGPGTRLTVT.

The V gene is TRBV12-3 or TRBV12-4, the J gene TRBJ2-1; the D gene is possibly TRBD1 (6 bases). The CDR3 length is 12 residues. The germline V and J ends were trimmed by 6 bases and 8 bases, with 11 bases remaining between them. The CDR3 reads CASRLTGDEQFF. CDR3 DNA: TGTGCCAGCAGACTGACAGGCGATGAGCAGTTCTTC.

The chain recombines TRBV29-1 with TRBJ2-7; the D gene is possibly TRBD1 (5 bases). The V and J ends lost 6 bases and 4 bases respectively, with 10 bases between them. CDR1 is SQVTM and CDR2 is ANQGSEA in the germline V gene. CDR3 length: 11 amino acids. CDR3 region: CSVADMYEQYF. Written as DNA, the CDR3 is TGCAGCGTCGCGGACATGTACGAGCAGTACTTC.

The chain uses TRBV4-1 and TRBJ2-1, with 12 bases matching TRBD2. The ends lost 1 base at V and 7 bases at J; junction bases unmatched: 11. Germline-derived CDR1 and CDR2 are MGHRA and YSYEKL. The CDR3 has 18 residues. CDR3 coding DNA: TGCGCCAGCAGCCAAGTTTTCCTAGCGGGGGGGCCTGTGAATGAGCAGTTCTTC. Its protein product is CASSQVFLAGGPVNEQFF.

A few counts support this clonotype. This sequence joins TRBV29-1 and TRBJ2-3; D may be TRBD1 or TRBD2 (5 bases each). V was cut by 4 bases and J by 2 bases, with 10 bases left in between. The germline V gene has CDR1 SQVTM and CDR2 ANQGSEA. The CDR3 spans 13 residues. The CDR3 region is CSVVLGVTDTQYF. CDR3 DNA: TGCAGCGTTGTGTTGGGGGTCACAGATACGCAGTATTTT.

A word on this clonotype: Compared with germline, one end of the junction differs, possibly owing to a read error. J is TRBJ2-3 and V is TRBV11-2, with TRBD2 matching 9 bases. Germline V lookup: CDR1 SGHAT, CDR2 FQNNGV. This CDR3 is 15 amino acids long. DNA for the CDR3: TGTGCCGGCAGCCCCCAAGCGGGGGGAGGGGATACGCAGTATTTT. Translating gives CAGSPQAGGGDTQYF.

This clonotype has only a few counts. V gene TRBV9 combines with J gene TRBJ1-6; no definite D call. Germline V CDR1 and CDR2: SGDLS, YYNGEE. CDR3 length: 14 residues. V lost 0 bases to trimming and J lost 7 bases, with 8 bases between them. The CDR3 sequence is CASSVDTENSPLHF. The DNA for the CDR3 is TGTGCCAGCAGCGTAGATACAGAAAATTCACCCCTCCACTTT.

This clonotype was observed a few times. As DNA, the CDR3 is TGCGCCAGCAGCTCGACCCCGTCACAGACTAGCGGGGGGGCAGATACGCAGTATTTT. It yields the protein CASSSTPSQTSGGADTQYF. V and J are TRBV5-1 and TRBJ2-3; 14 bases fit TRBD2. CDR3 length: 19 amino acids. Trimming at V came to 3 bases and at J to 4 bases, leaving 13 bases not matched to a gene. In germline, CDR1 is SGHRS, CDR2 YFSETQ.

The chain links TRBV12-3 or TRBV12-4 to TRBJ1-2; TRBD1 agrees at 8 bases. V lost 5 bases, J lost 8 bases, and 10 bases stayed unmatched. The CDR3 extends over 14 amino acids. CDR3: CASSRGQGAFGYTF. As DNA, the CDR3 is TGTGCCAGCAGTCGTGGGCAGGGGGCGTTCGGCTACACCTTC.

CDR3 nucleotide sequence: TGCGCCAGCAGCTTCCCTCAGGCGGGGACCGGGGAGCTGTTTTTT. Its translation is CASSFPQAGTGELFF. The rearrangement uses TRBV4-1 and TRBJ2-2; the D gene is possibly TRBD2 (6 bases). CDR1 is MGHRA and CDR2 is YSYEKL in the germline V gene. The CDR3 covers 15 residues. Trimming stripped 5 bases from V and 5 bases from J, with 15 bases between.

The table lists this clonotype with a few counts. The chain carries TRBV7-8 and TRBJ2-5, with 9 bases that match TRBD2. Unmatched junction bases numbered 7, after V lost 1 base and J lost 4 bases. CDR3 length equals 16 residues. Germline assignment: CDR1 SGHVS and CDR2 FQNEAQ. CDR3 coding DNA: TGTGCCAGCAGCTTAGGGGCGGGGGGGCTGGGAGAGACCCAGTACTTC. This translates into CASSLGAGGLGETQYF.

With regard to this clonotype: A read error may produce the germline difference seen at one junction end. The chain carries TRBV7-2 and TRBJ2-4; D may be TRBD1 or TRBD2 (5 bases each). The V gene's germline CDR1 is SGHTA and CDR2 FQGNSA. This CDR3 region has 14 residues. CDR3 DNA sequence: TGCGCCAGCAGCTTGGGGCGGGTTGAAAACATTCAGTACTTC. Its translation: CASSLGRVENIQYF.

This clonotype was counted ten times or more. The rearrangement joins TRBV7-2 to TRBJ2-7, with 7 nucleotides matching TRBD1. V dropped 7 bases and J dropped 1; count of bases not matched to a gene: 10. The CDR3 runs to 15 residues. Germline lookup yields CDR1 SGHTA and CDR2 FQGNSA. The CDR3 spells CASTEGASSSYEQYF. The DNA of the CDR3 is TGTGCCAGCACCGAGGGGGCAAGCAGTTCCTACGAGCAGTACTTC.

CDR3 residues: CASSGDRAANYGYTF. CDR3 DNA sequence: TGTGCCAGCAGCGGAGACAGGGCAGCTAACTATGGCTACACCTTC. The chain has TRBV7-9 and TRBJ1-2; 7 nucleotides match TRBD1. V shed 5 bases and J 0 bases; nucleotides not matched to a gene: 6. The CDR3 runs 15 residues. Germline V gene sequence: CDR1 SEHNR, CDR2 FQNEAQ (reference sequence).

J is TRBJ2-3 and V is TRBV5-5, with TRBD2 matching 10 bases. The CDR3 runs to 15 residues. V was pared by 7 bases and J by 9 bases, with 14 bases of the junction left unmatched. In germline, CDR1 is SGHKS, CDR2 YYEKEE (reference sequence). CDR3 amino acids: CASSVSSGGAGTQYF. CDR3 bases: TGTGCCAGCTCTGTTTCGAGCGGGGGGGCCGGCACGCAGTATTTT.

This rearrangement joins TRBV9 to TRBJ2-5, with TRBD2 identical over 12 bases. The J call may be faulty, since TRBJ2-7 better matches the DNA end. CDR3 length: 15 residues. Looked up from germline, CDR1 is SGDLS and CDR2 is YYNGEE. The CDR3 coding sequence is TGTGCCAGCAGCCCCCGACTAGCGGGGGCACTCGAGCAGTACTTC. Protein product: CASSPRLAGALEQYF.

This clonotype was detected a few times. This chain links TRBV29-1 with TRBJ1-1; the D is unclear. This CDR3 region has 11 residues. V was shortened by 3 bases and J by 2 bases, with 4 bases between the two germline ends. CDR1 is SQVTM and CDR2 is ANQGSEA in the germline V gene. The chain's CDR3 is CSVDSNTEAFF. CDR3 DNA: TGCAGCGTTGACAGCAACACTGAAGCTTTCTTT.

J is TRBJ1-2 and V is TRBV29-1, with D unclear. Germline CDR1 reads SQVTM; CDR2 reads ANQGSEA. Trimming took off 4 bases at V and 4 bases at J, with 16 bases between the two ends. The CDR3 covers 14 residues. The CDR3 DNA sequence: TGCAGCGTTGCAGGAGAGGAGGAGGGCTATGGCTACACCTTC. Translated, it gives CSVAGEEEGYGYTF.

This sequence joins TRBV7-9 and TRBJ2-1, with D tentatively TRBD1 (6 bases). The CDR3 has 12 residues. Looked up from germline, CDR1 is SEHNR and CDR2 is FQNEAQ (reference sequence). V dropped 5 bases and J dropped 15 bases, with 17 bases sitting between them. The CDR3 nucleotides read TGTGCCAGCAGCAGAACCGGACAGCTGCGGTTCTTC. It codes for CASSRTGQLRFF.

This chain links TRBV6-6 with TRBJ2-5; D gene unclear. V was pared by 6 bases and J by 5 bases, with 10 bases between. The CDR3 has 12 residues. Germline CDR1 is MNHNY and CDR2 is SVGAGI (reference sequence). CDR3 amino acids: CASRTGLETQYF. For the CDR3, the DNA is TGTGCCAGCAGGACCGGTTTGGAGACCCAGTACTTC.

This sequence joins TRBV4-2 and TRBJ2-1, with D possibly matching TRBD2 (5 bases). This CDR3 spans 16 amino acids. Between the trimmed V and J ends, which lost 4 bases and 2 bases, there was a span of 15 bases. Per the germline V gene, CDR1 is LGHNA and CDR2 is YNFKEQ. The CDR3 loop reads CASSRGNFQTYNEQFF. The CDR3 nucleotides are TGTGCCAGCAGCCGAGGGAACTTCCAAACCTACAATGAGCAGTTCTTC.

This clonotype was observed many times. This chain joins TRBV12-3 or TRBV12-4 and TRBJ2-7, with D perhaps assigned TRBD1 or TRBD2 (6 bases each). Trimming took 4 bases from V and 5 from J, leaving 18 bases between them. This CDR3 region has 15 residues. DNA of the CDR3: TGTGCCAGCAGTTCGCAGGGGAGAGGAGGGGACGAGCAGTACTTC. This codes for CASSSQGRGGDEQYF.

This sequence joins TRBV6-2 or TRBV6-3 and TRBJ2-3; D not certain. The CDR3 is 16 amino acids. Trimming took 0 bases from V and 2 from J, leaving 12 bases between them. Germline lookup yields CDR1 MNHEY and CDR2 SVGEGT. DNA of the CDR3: TGTGCCAGCAGTTACTCTGCACAAGGGCACACAGATACGCAGTATTTT. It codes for CASSYSAQGHTDTQYF.